What follows is one T cell receptor (beta chain) and its context. The sample comes from a study of T cells after posttransplantation cyclophosphamide. The V gene lost 5 bases and the J gene lost 6 bases, with 17 bases spanning the gap. The V gene's germline CDR1 is LNHDA and CDR2 SQIVND (reference sequence). This CDR3 has 15 residues. Method: immunoSEQ multiplex PCR; TCRdb's copy keeps in-frame clones and lacks some. This sample has approximately 45,000 clones; 92% occur once, and the top ten carry 2.5% to 4%. The sequenced sample consisted of PBMCs. The genes are TRBV19 and TRBJ1-5; a weak D match, TRBD1 (6 bases). The source of this sequence is a woman in her fifties or sixties in good health and a related stem cell transplant donor. The DNA of the CDR3 is TGTGCCAGTAGTGACCCCCGGGGGGCAGGTCAGCCCCAGCATTTT. Translated: CASSDPRGAGQPQHF. Filled out from reference TRBV19 and TRBJ1-5, the complete variable domain reads DGGITQSPKYLFRKEGQNVTLSCEQNLNHDAMYWYRQDPGQGLRLIYYSQIVNDFQKGDIAEGYSVSREKKESFPLTVTSAQKNPTAFYLCASSDPRGAGQPQHFGDGTRLSIL.